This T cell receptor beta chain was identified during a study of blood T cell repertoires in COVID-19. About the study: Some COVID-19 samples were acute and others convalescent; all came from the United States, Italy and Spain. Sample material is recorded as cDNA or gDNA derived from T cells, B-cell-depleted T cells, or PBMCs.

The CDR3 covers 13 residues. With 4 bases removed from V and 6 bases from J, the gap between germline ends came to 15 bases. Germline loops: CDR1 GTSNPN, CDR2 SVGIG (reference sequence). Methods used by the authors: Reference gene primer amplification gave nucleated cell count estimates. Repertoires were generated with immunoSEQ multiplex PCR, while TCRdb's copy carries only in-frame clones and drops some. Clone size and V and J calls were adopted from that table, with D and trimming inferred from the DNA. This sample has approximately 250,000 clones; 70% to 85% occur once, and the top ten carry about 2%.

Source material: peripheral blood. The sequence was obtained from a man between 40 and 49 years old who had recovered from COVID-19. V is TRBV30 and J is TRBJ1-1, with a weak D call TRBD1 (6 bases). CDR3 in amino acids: CAWTQQGSSEAFF. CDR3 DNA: TGTGCCTGGACTCAACAGGGAAGCTCTGAAGCTTTCTTT.